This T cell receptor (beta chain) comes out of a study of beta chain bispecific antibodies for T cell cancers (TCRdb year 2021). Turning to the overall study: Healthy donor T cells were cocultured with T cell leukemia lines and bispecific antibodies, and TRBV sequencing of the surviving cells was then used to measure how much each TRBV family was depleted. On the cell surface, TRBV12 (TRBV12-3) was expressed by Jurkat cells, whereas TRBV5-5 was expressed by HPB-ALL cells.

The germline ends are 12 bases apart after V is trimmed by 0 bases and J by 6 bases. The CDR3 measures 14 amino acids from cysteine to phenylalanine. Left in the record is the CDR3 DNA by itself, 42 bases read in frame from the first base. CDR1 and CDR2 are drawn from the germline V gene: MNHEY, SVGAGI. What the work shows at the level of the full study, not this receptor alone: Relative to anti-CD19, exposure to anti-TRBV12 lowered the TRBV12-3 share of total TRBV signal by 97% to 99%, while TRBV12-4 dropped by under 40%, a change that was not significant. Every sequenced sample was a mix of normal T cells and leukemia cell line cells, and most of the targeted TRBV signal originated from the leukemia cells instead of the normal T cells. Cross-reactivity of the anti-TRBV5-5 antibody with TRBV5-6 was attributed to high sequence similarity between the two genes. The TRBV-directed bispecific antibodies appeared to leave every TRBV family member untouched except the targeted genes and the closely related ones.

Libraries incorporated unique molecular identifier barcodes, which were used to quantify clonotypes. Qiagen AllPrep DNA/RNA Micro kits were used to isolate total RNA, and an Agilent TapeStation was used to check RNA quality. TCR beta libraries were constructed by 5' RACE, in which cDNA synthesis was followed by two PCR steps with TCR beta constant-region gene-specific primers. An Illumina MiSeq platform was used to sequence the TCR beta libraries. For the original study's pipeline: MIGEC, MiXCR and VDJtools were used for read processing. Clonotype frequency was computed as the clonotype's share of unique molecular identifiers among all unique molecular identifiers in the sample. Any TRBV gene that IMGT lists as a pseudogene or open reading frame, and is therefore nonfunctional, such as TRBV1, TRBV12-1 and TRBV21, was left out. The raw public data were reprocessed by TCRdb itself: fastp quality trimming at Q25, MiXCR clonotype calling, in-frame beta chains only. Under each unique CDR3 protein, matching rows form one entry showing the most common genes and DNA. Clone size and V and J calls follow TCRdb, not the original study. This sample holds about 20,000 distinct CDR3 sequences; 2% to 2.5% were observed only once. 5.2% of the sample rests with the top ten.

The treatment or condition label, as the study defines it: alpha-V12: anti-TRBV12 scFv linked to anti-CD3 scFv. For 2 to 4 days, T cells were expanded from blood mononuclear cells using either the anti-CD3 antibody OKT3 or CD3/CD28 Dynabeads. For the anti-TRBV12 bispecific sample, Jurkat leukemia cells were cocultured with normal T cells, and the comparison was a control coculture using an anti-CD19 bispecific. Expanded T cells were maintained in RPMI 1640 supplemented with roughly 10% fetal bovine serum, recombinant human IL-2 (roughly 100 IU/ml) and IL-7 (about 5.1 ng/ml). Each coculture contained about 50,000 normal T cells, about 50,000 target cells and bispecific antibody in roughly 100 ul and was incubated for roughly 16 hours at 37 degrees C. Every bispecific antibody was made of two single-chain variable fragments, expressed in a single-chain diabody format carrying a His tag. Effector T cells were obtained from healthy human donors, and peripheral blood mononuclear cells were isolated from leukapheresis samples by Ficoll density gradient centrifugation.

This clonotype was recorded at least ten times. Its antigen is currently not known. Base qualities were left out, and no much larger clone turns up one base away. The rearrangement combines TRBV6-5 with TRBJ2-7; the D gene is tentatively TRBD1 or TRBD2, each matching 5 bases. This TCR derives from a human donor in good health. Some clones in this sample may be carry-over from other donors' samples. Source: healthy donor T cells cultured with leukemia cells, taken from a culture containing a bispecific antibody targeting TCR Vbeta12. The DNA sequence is TGTGCCAGCAGTTACTCTGGGACCTTCCGCGAGCAGTACTTC. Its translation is CASSYSGTFREQYF.